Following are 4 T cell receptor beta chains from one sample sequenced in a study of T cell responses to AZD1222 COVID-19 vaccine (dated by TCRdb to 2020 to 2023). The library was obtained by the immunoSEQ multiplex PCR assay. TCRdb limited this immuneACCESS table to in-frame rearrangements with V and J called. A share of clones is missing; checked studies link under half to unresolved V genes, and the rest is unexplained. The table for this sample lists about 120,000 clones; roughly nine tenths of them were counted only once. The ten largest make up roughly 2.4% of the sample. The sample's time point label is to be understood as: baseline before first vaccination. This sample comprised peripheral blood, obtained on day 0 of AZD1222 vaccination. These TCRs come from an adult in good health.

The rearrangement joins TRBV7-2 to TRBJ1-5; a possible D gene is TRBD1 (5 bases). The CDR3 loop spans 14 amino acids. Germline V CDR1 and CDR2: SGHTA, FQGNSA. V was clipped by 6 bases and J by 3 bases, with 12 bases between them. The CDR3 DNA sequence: TGTGCCAGCAGTGAAGACAGTCCCAATCAGCCCCAGCATTTT. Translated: CASSEDSPNQPQHF.

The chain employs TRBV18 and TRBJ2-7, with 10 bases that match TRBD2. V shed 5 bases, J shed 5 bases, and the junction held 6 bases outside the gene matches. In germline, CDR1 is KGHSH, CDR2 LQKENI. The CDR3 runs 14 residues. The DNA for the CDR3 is TGTGCCAGCTCAGCTCTAGCGGGAGTGAACGAGCAGTACTTC. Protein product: CASSALAGVNEQYF. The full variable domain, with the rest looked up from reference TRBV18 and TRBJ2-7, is NAGVMQNPRHLVRRRGQEARLRCSPMKGHSHVYWYRQLPEEGLKFMVYLQKENIIDESGMPKERFSAEFPKEGPSILRIQQVVRGDSAAYFCASSALAGVNEQYFGPGTRLTVT.

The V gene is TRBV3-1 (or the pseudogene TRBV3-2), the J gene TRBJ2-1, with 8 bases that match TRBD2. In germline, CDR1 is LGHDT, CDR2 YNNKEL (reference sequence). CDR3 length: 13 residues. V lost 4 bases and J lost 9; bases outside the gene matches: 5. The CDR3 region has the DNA TGTGCCAGCAGCCTCGGACTAGCCGCTGAGCAGTTCTTC. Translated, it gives CASSLGLAAEQFF.

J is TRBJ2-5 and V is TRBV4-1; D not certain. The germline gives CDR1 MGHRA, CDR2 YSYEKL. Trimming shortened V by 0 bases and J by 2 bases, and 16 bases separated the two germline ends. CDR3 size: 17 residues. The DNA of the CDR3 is TGCGCCAGCAGCCAAGAGTTTAAAGGGTTTGGGCAAGAGACCCAGTACTTC. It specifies CASSQEFKGFGQETQYF.